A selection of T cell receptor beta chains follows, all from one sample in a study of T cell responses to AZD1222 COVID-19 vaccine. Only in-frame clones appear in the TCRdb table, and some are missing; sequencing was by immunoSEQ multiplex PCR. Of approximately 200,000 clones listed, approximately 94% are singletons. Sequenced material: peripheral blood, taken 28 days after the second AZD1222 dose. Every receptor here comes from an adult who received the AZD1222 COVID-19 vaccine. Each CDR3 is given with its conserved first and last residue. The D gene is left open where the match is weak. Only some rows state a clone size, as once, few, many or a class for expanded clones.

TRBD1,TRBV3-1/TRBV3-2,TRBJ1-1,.,CASSLGGLEAFF,TGTGCCAGCAGCCTAGGGGGCCTAGAAGCTTTCTTT
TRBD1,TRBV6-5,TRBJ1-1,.,CASSPTGFTEAFF,TGTGCCAGCAGTCCGACAGGGTTCACTGAAGCTTTCTTT
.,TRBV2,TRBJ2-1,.,CASSEMWGSYNEQFF,TGTGCCAGCAGTGAAATGTGGGGCAGCTACAATGAGCAGTTCTTC
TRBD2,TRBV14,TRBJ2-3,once,CASSQGPLAGGSTDTQYF,TGTGCCAGCAGCCAAGGACCTCTAGCGGGGGGTAGCACAGATACGCAGTATTTT
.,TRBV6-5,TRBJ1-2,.,CATQGNYGYTF,TGTGCCACCCAGGGGAACTATGGCTACACCTTC
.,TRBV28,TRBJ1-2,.,CASSYQGTYGYTF,TGTGCCAGCAGTTACCAGGGGACCTATGGCTACACCTTC
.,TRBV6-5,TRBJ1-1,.,CASTKDTLNTEAFF,TGTGCCAGCACCAAGGACACATTGAACACTGAAGCTTTCTTT
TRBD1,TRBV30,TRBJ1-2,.,CAWSWTGTVYGYTF,TGTGCCTGGAGTTGGACAGGGACCGTTTATGGCTACACCTTC
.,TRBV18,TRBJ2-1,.,CASSPLTPRGHYNEQFF,TGTGCCAGCTCACCATTAACCCCAAGGGGCCATTACAATGAGCAGTTCTTC
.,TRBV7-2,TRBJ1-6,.,CASSRDNSPLHF,TGTGCCAGCAGCCGAGATAATTCACCCCTCCACTTT
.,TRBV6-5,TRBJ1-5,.,CASSYGGMGNQPQHF,TGTGCCAGCAGTTACGGAGGGATGGGCAATCAGCCCCAGCATTTT
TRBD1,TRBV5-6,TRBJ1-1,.,CASSLGRTGATEAFF,TGTGCCAGCAGCTTGGGGAGGACAGGGGCCACTGAAGCTTTCTTT
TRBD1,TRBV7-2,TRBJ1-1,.,CASSPQGTGATLRVF,TGTGCCAGCAGCCCCCAGGGGACAGGGGCAACTCTTCGGGTCTTT
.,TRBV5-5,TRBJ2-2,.,CASSLEGAGELFF,TGTGCCAGCAGCTTGGAGGGGGCCGGGGAGCTGTTTTTT
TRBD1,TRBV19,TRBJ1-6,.,CASSQGALKRYNSPLHF,TGTGCCAGTAGCCAGGGGGCTCTTAAGCGGTATAATTCACCCCTCCACTTT
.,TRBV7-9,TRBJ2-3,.,CASSQGWGTDTQYF,TGTGCCAGCAGTCAGGGGTGGGGCACAGATACGCAGTATTTT
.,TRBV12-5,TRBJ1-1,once,CASGLYLAGPLEAFF,TGTGCTAGTGGTTTGTATCTAGCCGGCCCTCTTGAAGCTTTCTTT
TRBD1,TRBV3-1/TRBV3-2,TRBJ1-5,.,CASSHEGTGVNQPQHF,TGTGCCAGCAGCCACGAAGGTACAGGGGTCAATCAGCCCCAGCATTTT
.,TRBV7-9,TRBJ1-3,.,CASSAAGTGSSGNTIYF,TGTGCCAGCAGCGCGGCAGGGACGGGCTCCTCTGGAAACACCATATATTTT
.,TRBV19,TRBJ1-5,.,CASKSEGPSNQPQHF,TGTGCCAGTAAATCGGAGGGGCCGAGCAATCAGCCCCAGCATTTT
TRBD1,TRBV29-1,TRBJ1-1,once,CSGGTGRGTEAFF,TGCAGCGGGGGGACAGGGAGGGGCACTGAAGCTTTCTTT
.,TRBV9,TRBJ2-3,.,CASSLSGLQFTDTQYF,TGTGCCAGCAGCTTATCGGGACTCCAATTCACAGATACGCAGTATTTT
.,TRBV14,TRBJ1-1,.,CASSQGRNTEAFF,TGTGCCAGCAGCCAAGGACGGAACACTGAAGCTTTCTTT